The rows below give T cell receptor beta chains drawn from one sample of a study of control samples from healthy donors and cancer patients. Some clones are missing from TCRdb's copy, which holds only in-frame ones; the method was immunoSEQ multiplex PCR. The sample has some 200,000 clones, just under 95% seen once. Input material: blood. The source of these receptors is a middle-aged man in good health. The conserved cysteine and the conserved F or W are not part of the CDR3 here. The order of the fields is V gene, D gene, CDR3 protein. A D gene is named only where the DNA matches it firmly.

TRBV5-1 TRBD2 ASSPVVGGTRSYNEQF
TRBV6-5 - ASSFLGLEKLF
TRBV28 TRBD2 ASRLTSGSSSYNEQF
TRBV7-8 - ASSLRSLSEAF
TRBV3-1/TRBV3-2 TRBD1 ASSLRGGPGTEAF
TRBV6-5 - ASRLYGGLSNEQF
TRBV19 - ASSTTETWNTDTQY
TRBV2 TRBD1 ASSAGTGVYT
TRBV19 - ASSIAGKIEQF
TRBV6-2/TRBV6-3 - ASSLRDTSYNEQF
TRBV6-5 - ASRIGANYGYT
TRBV11-3 - ASSWNLNTEAF
TRBV18 - ASSRSDRSSSGNTIY
TRBV19 - ASSIREIKGPGH
TRBV5-5 - ASSRSRSETQY
TRBV16 - ASSQSTQGWDT
TRBV6-5 - ASSYPGRRGSEAF
TRBV6-4 TRBD2 ASSERGLALGRSYEQY
TRBV6-6 - ASRDWNEQF
TRBV4-3 - ASSQKGGGWARNEKLF
TRBV21-1 - ASSPRAGIQPQH
TRBV6-1 - ASSDITEAF
TRBV6-5 - ASSYHTRPTEAF
TRBV5-1 - ASTTGAGAYLPLH
TRBV3-1/TRBV3-2 - ASSQVGGAEAF